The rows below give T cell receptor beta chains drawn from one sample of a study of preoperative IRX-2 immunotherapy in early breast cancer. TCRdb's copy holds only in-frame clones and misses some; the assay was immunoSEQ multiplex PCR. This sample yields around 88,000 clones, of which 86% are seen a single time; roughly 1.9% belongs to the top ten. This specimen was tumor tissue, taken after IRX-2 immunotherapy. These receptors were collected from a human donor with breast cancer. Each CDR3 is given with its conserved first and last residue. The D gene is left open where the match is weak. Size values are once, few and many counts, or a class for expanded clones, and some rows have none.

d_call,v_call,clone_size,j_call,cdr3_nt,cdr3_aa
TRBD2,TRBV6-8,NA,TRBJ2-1,TGTGCCAGCAGTCGCCCCGGGGGGAATGAGCAGTTCTTC,CASSRPGGNEQFF
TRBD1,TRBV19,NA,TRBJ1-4,TGTGCCAGCGGTCCAGGGGGGATTGCTAATGAAAAACTGTTTTTT,CASGPGGIANEKLFF
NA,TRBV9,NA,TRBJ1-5,TGTGCCAGCGGCGGCACCAATCAGCCCCAGCATTTT,CASGGTNQPQHF
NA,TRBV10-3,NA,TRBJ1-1,TGTGCCATCAGGGCCGAGGCTAACACTGAAGCTTTCTTT,CAIRAEANTEAFF
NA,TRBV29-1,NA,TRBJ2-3,TGCAGCGTTGCCCTGGGCGTTCCAGATACGCAGTATTTT,CSVALGVPDTQYF
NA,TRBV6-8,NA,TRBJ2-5,TGTGCCAGCACCCACCGGTACCAAGAGACCCAGTACTTC,CASTHRYQETQYF
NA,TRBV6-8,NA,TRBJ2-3,TGTGCCAGCACTGATCGGGTCACAGATACGCAGTATTTT,CASTDRVTDTQYF
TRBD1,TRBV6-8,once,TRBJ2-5,TGTGCCAGCAGCTCCCCAGCAGGGGGAGAGACCCAGTACTTC,CASSSPAGGETQYF
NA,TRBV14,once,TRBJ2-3,TGTGCCAGCAGTCAAGGGGTAGGAACTAGCAGACACACAGATACGCAGTATTTT,CASSQGVGTSRHTDTQYF
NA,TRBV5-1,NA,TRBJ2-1,TGCGCCAGCAGCAGACGACAGGATTTCAATGAGCAGTTCTTC,CASSRRQDFNEQFF
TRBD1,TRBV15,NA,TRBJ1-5,TGTGCCACCAGCAAGTCGGACAGGGGGCTAATAAATCAGCCCCAGCATTTT,CATSKSDRGLINQPQHF
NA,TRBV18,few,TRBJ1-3,TGTGCCAGCTCACCAACTCGGAGCTCTGGAAACACCATATATTTT,CASSPTRSSGNTIYF
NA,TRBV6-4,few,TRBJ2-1,TGTGCCAGCAGTTCCCTCAGCGCACGCTACAATGAGCAGTTCTTC,CASSSLSARYNEQFF
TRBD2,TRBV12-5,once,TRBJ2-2,TGTGCTAGTGGTTACGGCCCTACGGGAGGCCCCGGGGAGCTGTTTTTT,CASGYGPTGGPGELFF
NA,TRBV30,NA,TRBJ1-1,TGTGCCTGGAGATCTGGGGACGAAGCTTTCTTT,CAWRSGDEAFF
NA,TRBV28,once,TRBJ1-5,TGTGCCAGCAGCTTTACCAAACCGGGACTGGGTAATCAGCCCCAGCATTTT,CASSFTKPGLGNQPQHF
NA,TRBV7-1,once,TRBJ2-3,TGTGCCAGCAGCCCCGACAGCACAGATACGCAGTATTTT,CASSPDSTDTQYF
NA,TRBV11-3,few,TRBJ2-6,TGTGCCAGCAGCCCCGGAATCTCTGGGGCCAACGTCCTGACTTTC,CASSPGISGANVLTF
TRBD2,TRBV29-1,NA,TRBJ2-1,TGCAGCGCCCCCGGACTAGCGGGCTACAATGAGCAGTTCTTC,CSAPGLAGYNEQFF
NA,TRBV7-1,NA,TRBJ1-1,TGTGCCAGCAGCTTGTGGCAGGGTCGCACTGAAGCTTTCTTT,CASSLWQGRTEAFF